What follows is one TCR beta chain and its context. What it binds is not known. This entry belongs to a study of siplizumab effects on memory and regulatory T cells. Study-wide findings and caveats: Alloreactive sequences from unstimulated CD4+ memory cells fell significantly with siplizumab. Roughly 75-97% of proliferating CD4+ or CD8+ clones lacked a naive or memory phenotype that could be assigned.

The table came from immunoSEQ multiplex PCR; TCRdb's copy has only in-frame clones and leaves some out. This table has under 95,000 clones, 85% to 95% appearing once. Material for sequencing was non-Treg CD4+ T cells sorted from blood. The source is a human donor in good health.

The CDR3 loop is CASSASSGGANEQFF. In DNA, the CDR3 is TGCGCCAGCAGCGCCTCTAGCGGGGGGGCCAATGAGCAGTTCTTC. The chain has TRBV5-1 and TRBJ2-1; TRBD2 aligns across 12 bases. V dropped 4 bases and J dropped 6; count of bases not matched to a gene: 5. The CDR3 has 15 amino acids. Germline V gene sequence: CDR1 SGHRS, CDR2 YFSETQ.